This TCR beta chain was profiled in a study of OX40 agonist ivuxolimab in advanced cancers. About the research overall: Partial responses occurred in three patients (one hepatocellular carcinoma, two cutaneous melanoma). General study results and limits: Relative to CD4+ cells, CD8+ T cells on average had more expanded clones. Clonal expansion from baseline to week 6 occurred in both CD4+ and CD8+ T cells.

Clones were read by immunoSEQ multiplex PCR, and TCRdb kept only the in-frame ones, dropping some. The sample records about 53,000 clones, 84% being singletons. The CDR3 consists of 13 residues. Trimming pared 11 bases from V and 5 bases from J, leaving 18 bases between. Germline-derived CDR1 and CDR2 are SSHAT and FNYEAQ (reference sequence). At baseline, cycle 4 day 1, and cycle 7 day 1, blood was sampled. As for this clone: Its specificity is unknown.

The material sequenced was CD4+ or CD8+ T cells sorted from blood, taken in a trial of the OX40 agonist ivuxolimab. The rearrangement uses TRBV7-7 and TRBJ2-5; the D gene is possibly TRBD1 (6 bases). The receptor was isolated from an adult with an advanced solid tumor such as melanoma, head and neck, liver or kidney cancer. The CDR3 here is CASTPGQKETQYF. CDR3 nucleotides: TGTGCCTCTACTCCGGGACAAAAGGAGACCCAGTACTTC.